Detailed here is one T cell receptor (beta chain). Its antigen is still unknown. This record comes from a study of cytomegalovirus exposure and HLA in healthy donors. Study overall: Earlier findings included approximately 120 million unique TCR beta sequences obtained from about 170 million T cells. Study-level points and caveats: Association of a missense DCLRE1C variant with TCR beta V- and J-gene trimming was reported in a later analysis. The productive fraction for most TCR beta V segments was about 90% or about 30% in an earlier analysis.

Primers for the PCR totalled 60 Vbeta and 13 Jbeta. The repertoire was sequenced with immunoSEQ multiplex PCR; TCRdb's copy has only in-frame clones and lacks some. This table holds some 66,000 clones, roughly 76% found once. This CDR3 has 12 residues. V was cut by 2 bases and J by 3 bases, with 5 bases left in between. CDR1 SGHKS and CDR2 YYEKEE come from the germline V gene (reference sequence). This receptor was taken from a man in his sixties in good health and CMV-seropositive. This chain joins TRBV5-5 and TRBJ1-1; D call uncertain. The sequenced material came from PBMCs. This CDR3 is CASSLLDTEAFF. For the CDR3, the DNA is TGTGCCAGCAGCTTATTAGACACTGAAGCTTTCTTT.